The clone carrying this T cell receptor (beta chain) was seen ten or more times. Thyroid surgery had not been preceded by any treatment in any patient. The data were obtained in a study of metastatic and nonmetastatic thyroid tumors. Study-level background: Repertoires from malignant and benign thyroid patients were compared across blood and tumor or nodule tissue.

Using MiXCR, TCRdb reanalyzed the PCR reads. The sample carries 32,000 or so clones, over 15% recorded once. In germline, CDR1 is MDHEN, CDR2 SYDVKM. This CDR3 is built from 16 residues. The V gene end was trimmed by 2 bases and the J gene end by 1 base; junction bases not matched to a gene: 5. The J gene is TRBJ2-5, the V gene TRBV28; 9 positions agree with TRBD1. Sequenced input: blood. This sequence was found in a male donor with papillary thyroid cancer or a benign thyroid nodule (not recorded which). Some clones in this sample may be carry-over from other donors' samples. The CDR3 loop is CASSLPGTGRQETQYF. The DNA for the CDR3 is TGTGCCAGCAGTTTACCCGGGACAGGGCGCCAAGAGACCCAGTACTTC.